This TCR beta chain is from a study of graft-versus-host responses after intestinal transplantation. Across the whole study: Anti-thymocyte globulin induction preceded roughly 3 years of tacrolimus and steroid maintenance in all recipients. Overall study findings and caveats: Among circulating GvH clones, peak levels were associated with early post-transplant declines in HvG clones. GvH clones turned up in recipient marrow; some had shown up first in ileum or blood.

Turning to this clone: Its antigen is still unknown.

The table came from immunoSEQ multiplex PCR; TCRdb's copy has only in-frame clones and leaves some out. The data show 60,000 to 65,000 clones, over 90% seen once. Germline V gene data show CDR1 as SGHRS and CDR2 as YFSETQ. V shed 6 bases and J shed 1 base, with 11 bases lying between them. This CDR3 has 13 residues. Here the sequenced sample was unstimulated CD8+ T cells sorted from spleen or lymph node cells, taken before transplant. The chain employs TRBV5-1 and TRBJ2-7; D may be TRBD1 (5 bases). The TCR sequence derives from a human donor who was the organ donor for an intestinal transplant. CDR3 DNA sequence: TGCGCCAGCATAGGGGAACGGTCCTACGAGCAGTACTTC. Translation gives CASIGERSYEQYF.